This TCR beta chain was identified during a study of T cells after yellow fever vaccination. The sample holds many counts of this clonotype. The ends lost 6 bases at V and 10 bases at J; junction bases unmatched: 6. Germline V gene lookup returns CDR1 SGHTA and CDR2 FQGTGA. This CDR3 comprises 12 residues. TCRdb redid the calling of the 5' RACE reads with MiXCR, one entry per CDR3 protein. The repertoire includes about 230,000 distinct CDR3 sequences, approximately 6.8% of them detected once, and about 0.95% sits in the top ten. The rearrangement uses TRBV7-3 and TRBJ2-1, with 7 bases identical to TRBD1. The origin of this receptor is a young man who received the YFV17D yellow fever vaccine. The sequencing here drew on CD4+ T cells sorted from PBMCs, taken on the day of the yellow fever booster vaccination. CDR3 in DNA: TGTGCCAGCAGTCATGGGACAGCCGAGCAGTTCTTC. This gives the protein CASSHGTAEQFF.